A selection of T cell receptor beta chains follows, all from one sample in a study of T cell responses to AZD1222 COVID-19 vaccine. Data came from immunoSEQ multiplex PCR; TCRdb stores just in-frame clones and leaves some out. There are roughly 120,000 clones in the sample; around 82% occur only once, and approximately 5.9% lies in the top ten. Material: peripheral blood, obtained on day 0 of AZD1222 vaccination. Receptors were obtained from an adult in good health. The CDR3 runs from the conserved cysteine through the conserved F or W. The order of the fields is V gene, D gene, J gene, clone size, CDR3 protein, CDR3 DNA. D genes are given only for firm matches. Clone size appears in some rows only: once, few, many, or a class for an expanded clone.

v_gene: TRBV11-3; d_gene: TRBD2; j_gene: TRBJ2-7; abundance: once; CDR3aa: CASTQAGVVSYEQYF; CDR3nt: TGTGCCAGCACCCAAGCGGGGGTAGTATCCTACGAGCAGTACTTC
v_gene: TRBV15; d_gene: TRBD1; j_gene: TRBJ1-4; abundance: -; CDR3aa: CATSREDGQGDEKLFF; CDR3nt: TGTGCCACCAGCAGAGAAGATGGACAGGGAGACGAAAAACTGTTTTTT
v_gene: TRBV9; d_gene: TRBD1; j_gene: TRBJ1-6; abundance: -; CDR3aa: CASSVGPLRQGADNSPLHF; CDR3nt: TGTGCCAGCAGCGTAGGTCCCCTACGACAGGGGGCGGATAATTCACCCCTCCACTTT
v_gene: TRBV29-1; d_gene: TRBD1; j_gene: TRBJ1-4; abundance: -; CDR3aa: CSALGQQQEDEKLFF; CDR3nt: TGCAGTGCCTTGGGACAGCAGCAGGAGGATGAAAAACTGTTTTTT
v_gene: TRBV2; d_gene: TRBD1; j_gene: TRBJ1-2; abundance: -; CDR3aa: CASSEARGTGGSLLFGYTF; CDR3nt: TGTGCCAGCAGTGAAGCGCGCGGGACAGGGGGCTCCCTGTTGTTTGGCTACACCTTC
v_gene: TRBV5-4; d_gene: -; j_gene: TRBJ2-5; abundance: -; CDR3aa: CASSPDWHQETQYF; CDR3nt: TGTGCCAGCAGTCCCGACTGGCACCAAGAGACCCAGTACTTC
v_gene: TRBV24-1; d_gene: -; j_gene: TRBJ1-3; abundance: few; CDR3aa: CATSDFGNTIYF; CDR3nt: TGTGCCACCAGTGATTTTGGCAACACCATATATTTT
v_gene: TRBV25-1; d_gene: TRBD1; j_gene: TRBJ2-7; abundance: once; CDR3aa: CASSADRVPYEQYF; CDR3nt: TGTGCCAGCAGTGCGGACAGGGTCCCCTACGAGCAGTACTTC
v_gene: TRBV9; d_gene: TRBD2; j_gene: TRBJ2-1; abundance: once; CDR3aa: CASSVGAGGRNEQFF; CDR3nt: TGTGCCAGCAGCGTAGGGGCGGGGGGCCGGAATGAGCAGTTCTTC
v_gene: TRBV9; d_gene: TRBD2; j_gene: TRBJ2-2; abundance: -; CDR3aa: CASSVSGGNTGELFF; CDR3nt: TGTGCCAGCAGCGTTTCGGGGGGGAACACCGGGGAGCTGTTTTTT
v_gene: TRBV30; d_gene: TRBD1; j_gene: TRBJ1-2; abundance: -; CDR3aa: CAWSVLGVRQGSYGYTF; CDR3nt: TGTGCCTGGAGTGTTTTAGGTGTGAGACAGGGATCATATGGCTACACCTTC
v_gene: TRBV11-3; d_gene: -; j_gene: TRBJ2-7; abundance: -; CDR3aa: CASSLVDSYEQYF; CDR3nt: TGTGCCAGCAGCTTAGTAGATAGCTACGAGCAGTACTTC
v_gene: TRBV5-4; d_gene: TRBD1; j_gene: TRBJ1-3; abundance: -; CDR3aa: CASSGTGVLSGNTIYF; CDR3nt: TGTGCCAGCAGCGGGACAGGGGTCCTCTCTGGAAACACCATATATTTT
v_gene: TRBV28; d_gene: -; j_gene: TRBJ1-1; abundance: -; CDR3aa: CASSSSTNPGTPGTEAFF; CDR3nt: TGTGCCAGCAGTTCGTCAACAAATCCAGGGACTCCGGGAACTGAAGCTTTCTTT
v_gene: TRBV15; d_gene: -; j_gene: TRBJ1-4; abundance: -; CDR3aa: CATSRDPEGKLFF; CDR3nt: TGTGCCACCAGCAGGGACCCGGAGGGGAAACTGTTTTTT
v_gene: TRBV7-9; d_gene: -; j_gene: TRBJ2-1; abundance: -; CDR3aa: CASSHNRDLNNEQFF; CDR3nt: TGTGCCAGCAGCCATAACCGGGACTTAAACAATGAGCAGTTCTTC
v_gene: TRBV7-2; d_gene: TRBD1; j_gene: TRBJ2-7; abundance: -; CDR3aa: CASSTGQGIAYEQYF; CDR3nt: TGTGCCAGCAGCACCGGACAGGGAATTGCCTACGAGCAGTACTTC